This T cell receptor (beta chain) was recovered during a study of T cell therapy after organ transplantation. At the level of the study: After therapy, patients were monitored for about 30 weeks.

V was clipped by 3 bases and J by 4 bases, with 17 bases between them. Per the germline V gene, CDR1 is LGHNA and CDR2 is YSLEER. The CDR3 length is 16 residues. Libraries were prepared by immunoSEQ multiplex PCR; TCRdb keeps only in-frame clonotypes and omits some of them. The table has 2,000 to 2,500 clones, 60% to 85% seen once; the top ten hold just under 30%. With regard to this clone: Its antigen is as yet unknown.

The source was CD8+ T cells from blood, collected before autologous CMV-specific T cell therapy. The receptor was isolated from a human patient who had received a solid organ transplant and had CMV disease. The chain is built from TRBV4-3 and TRBJ2-3; D may be TRBD2 (6 bases). Written as DNA, the CDR3 is TGCGCCAGCAGCCAGGCTCCGGGGGATGGCTCAGATACGCAGTATTTT. Residues: CASSQAPGDGSDTQYF.